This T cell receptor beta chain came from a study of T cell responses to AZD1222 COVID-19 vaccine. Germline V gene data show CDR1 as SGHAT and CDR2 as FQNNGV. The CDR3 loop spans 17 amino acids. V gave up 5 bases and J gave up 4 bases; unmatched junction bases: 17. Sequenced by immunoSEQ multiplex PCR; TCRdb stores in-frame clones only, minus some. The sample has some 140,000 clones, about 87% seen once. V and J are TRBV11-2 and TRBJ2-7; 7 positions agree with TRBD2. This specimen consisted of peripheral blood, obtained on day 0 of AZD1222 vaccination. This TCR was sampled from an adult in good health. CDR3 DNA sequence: TGTGCCAGCAGCCCCCCGGTAGCGGGTTCTTCAAGGTACGAGCAGTACTTC. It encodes CASSPPVAGSSRYEQYF.